The 15 T cell receptor beta chains reported below all come from one sample, sequenced in a study of blood T cells in healthy people across ages. A second roughly 6 to 12 cycle PCR used barcoded and J-beta primers. TCRdb re-derived calls from the 5' RACE reads in MiXCR, one entry per CDR3 protein. Here the sample spans over 950,000 distinct CDR3 sequences, 45% to 60% being singletons. The sequenced material came from blood. These receptors all come from a woman aged 60-75 years in good health.

V usage is TRBV4-2 and J usage is TRBJ2-2; tentatively, D is TRBD1 (6 bases). The V and J ends lost 4 bases and 6 bases respectively, with 15 bases between them. Germline V gene sequence: CDR1 LGHNA, CDR2 YNFKEQ. The CDR3 is 15 residues long. The CDR3 DNA reads as TGTGCCAGCAGCCTAACTTACAGGGACGCCGGGGAGCTGTTTTTT. Amino acids: CASSLTYRDAGELFF.

Only one count was recorded for this clonotype. The rearrangement joins TRBV20-1 to TRBJ2-1; maybe TRBD2 (7 bases). The V gene's germline CDR1 is DFQATT and CDR2 SNEGSKA (reference sequence). This CDR3 has 14 residues. Trimming removed 2 bases at V and 2 bases at J, with 10 bases between. The CDR3 DNA reads TGCAGTGCTAGATCGGGGGGCCCCTACAATGAGCAGTTCTTC. Its translation: CSARSGGPYNEQFF.

This clonotype appeared a few times. The chain employs TRBV7-2 and TRBJ2-3, with TRBD1 as a possible D gene (6 bases). Trimming took 3 bases from V and 4 from J, leaving 11 bases between them. This CDR3 is built from 14 residues. Germline V gene data show CDR1 as SGHTA and CDR2 as FQGNSA. CDR3 in DNA: TGTGCCAGCAGCTTTGACAGGCGCCCAGATACGCAGTATTTT. It encodes CASSFDRRPDTQYF.

The rearrangement links TRBV4-3 to TRBJ2-5; 13 nucleotides align to TRBD2. CDR3 length: 15 amino acids. Germline-derived CDR1 and CDR2 are LGHNA and YSLEER. Trimming at V came to 8 bases and at J to 11 bases, leaving 14 bases not matched to a gene. In DNA, the CDR3 is TGCGCCAGCTCTCAAGCCGGACTAGCGGGAGAAAGGCAGTACTTC. This translates into CASSQAGLAGERQYF.

This clonotype was counted between two and nine times. The rearrangement links TRBV7-8 to TRBJ2-7; 12 bases are a match to TRBD2. The junction had 4 bases not matched to a gene; V was cut back by 1 base and J by 3 bases. The CDR3 consists of 16 residues. Germline lookup yields CDR1 SGHVS and CDR2 FQNEAQ. In DNA form, the CDR3 reads TGTGCCAGCAGCTTAGGGACTAGCGGGGCCAGCTACGAGCAGTACTTC. Translating it yields CASSLGTSGASYEQYF.

This clonotype was observed a few times. The chain links TRBV20-1 to TRBJ1-6; D uncertain. Per germline, CDR1 DFQATT and CDR2 SNEGSKA (reference sequence). CDR3 size: 15 residues. V lost 4 bases and J lost 7, with 17 bases in between. CDR3 sequence reads: CSATAGSRVNSPLHF. In DNA form, the CDR3 reads TGCAGTGCTACCGCCGGTTCCCGAGTCAATTCACCCCTCCACTTT.

Many counts were recorded for this clonotype. The chain combines TRBV12-3 or TRBV12-4 with TRBJ2-7; 9 bases are shared with TRBD1. This CDR3 spans 13 amino acids. V shed 6 bases, J shed 5 bases, and the junction held 5 bases outside the gene matches. The CDR3 DNA reads as TGTGCCAGCAGCCGGGACAGGGTGGACGAGCAGTACTTC. Amino acid sequence: CASSRDRVDEQYF.

A word on this clonotype: Its ends do not fully match the called genes, so a read error is possible. The chain carries TRBV4-2 and TRBJ2-5; tentatively, D is TRBD2 (5 bases). The CDR3 runs 18 residues. Germline CDR1 is LGHNA and CDR2 is YNFKEQ. CDR3: CPSSQEEARHHLRETQYF. The CDR3 bases are TGTCCCAGCAGCCAAGAGGAGGCGCGTCACCATTTAAGAGAGACCCAGTACTTC.

This chain uses TRBV28 with TRBJ2-5; D is possibly TRBD1 (5 bases). The DNA end lines up better with TRBJ2-7; the J call may be wrong. This CDR3 contains 15 residues. Germline V gene lookup returns CDR1 MDHEN and CDR2 SYDVKM. DNA of the CDR3: TGTGCCAGCAGTTCCCTGGACACTCAGGACTACGAGCAGTACTTC. Translation: CASSSLDTQDYEQYF.

This clonotype appeared many times. The chain employs TRBV12-3 or TRBV12-4 and TRBJ2-7; D uncertain. V dropped 1 base and J dropped 6 bases, with 13 bases sitting between them. The CDR3 covers 14 residues. The DNA of the CDR3 is TGTGCCAGCAGTTTAGGCGCTGGCCCAAGCGAGCAGTACTTC. Protein product: CASSLGAGPSEQYF.

The rearrangement joins TRBV12-3 or TRBV12-4 to TRBJ2-3; TRBD2 matches at 10 bases. The CDR3 loop spans 15 amino acids. The V segment lost 1 base and the J segment 5 bases; nucleotides outside the gene matches: 3. CDR3 protein: CASSLGLAGQDTQYF. The DNA of the CDR3 is TGTGCCAGCAGTTTAGGACTAGCGGGTCAAGATACGCAGTATTTT.

V gene TRBV11-2 combines with J gene TRBJ2-4, with TRBD2 matching over 14 bases. The end of the DNA fits TRBJ2-7 better, so the J call may be wrong. This CDR3 is built from 21 residues. Germline-derived CDR1 and CDR2 are SGHAT and FQNNGV. The CDR3 spells CASSLVGGGSGTSGSKYEQYF. CDR3 sequence (DNA): TGTGCCAGCAGCTTAGTCGGCGGGGGATCCGGGACTAGCGGGAGTAAGTACGAGCAGTACTTC.

The table lists this clonotype with a few counts. The gene calls are TRBV20-1 and TRBJ2-4; 8 bases agree with TRBD2. The J call may not be correct, given that the DNA end is closer to TRBJ2-5. The CDR3 runs to 13 residues. Germline V gene lookup returns CDR1 DFQATT and CDR2 SNEGSKA (reference sequence). The CDR3 here is CSVPRLAQETQYF. Written as DNA, the CDR3 is TGCAGTGTACCCAGACTAGCGCAAGAGACCCAGTACTTC.

This chain links TRBV11-1 with TRBJ1-6; D is unresolved. CDR3 size: 15 residues. The V end lost 4 bases, the J end lost 7 bases, and 14 bases lay between the germline ends. Germline loops: CDR1 SGHAT, CDR2 FQDESV (reference sequence). CDR3 in amino acids: CASSSPDGLNSPLHF. The CDR3 DNA follows: TGTGCCAGCAGCTCCCCCGACGGGTTAAATTCACCCCTCCACTTT.

The chain uses TRBV9 and TRBJ2-3; the D is unclear. Germline values: CDR1 SGDLS, CDR2 YYNGEE. Trimming took 4 bases from V and 2 from J, leaving 17 bases between them. The length of the CDR3 is 16 residues. The chain's CDR3 is CASSPYLAAFTDTQYF. The CDR3 DNA reads as TGTGCCAGCAGCCCCTATCTGGCGGCTTTCACAGATACGCAGTATTTT.